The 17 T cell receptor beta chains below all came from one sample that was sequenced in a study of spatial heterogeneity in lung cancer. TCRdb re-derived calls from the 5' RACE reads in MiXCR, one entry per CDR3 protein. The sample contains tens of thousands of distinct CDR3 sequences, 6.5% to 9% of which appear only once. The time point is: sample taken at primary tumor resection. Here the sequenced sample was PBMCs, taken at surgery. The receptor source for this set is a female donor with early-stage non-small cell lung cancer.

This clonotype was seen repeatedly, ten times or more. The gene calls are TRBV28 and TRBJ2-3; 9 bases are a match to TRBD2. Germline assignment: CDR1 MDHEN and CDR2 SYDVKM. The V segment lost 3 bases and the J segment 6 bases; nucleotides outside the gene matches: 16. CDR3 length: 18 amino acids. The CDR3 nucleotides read TGTGCCAGCAGTTTGGGTTTAGCGGGAGAAATTTCTGGTGATACGCAGTATTTT. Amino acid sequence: CASSLGLAGEISGDTQYF.

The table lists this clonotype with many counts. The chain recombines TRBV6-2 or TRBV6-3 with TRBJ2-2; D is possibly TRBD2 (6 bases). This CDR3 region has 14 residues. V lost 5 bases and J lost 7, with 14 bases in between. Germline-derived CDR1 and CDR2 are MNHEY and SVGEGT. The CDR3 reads CASSKAGPRGELFF. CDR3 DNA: TGTGCCAGCAGTAAGGCGGGACCCCGCGGGGAGCTGTTTTTT.

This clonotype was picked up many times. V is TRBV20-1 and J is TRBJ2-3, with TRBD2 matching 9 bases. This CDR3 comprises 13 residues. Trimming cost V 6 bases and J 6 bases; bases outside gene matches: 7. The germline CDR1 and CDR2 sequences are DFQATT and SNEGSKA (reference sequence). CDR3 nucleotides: TGCAGTGCGTGGACTAGCGTTTCTGATACGCAGTATTTT. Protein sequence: CSAWTSVSDTQYF.

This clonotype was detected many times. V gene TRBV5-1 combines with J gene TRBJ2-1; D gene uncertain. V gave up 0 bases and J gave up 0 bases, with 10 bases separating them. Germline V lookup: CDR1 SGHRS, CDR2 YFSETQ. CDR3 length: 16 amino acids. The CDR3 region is CASSLDPAGSYNEQFF. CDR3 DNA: TGCGCCAGCAGCTTGGACCCCGCCGGCTCCTACAATGAGCAGTTCTTC.

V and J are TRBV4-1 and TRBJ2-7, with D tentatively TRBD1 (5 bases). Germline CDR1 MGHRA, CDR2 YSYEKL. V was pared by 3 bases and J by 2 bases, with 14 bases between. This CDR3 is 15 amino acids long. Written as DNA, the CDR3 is TGCGCCAGCAGCCAGGGGCTCCCGGTAGCCTACGAGCAGTACTTC. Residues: CASSQGLPVAYEQYF.

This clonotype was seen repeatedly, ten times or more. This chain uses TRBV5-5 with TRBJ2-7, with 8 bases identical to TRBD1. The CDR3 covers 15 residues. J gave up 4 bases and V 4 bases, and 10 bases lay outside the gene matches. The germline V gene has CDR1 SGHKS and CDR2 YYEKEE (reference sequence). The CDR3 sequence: CASSELGDRRYEQYF. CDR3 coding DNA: TGTGCCAGCAGCGAACTTGGGGACAGGCGGTACGAGCAGTACTTC.

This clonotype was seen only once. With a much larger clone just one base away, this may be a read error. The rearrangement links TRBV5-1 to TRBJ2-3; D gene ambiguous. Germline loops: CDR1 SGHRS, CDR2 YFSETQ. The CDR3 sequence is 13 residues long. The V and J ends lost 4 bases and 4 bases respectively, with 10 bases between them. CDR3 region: CASSPPGPDTQYF. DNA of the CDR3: TGCGCCAGCAGCCCCCCCGGGCCAGATACGCAGTATTTT.

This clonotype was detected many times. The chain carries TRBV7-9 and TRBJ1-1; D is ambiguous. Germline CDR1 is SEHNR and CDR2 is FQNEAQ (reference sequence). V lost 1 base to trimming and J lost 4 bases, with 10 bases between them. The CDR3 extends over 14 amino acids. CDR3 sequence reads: CASSLGLGPTEAFF. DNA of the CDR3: TGTGCCAGCAGCTTAGGTCTAGGACCCACTGAAGCTTTCTTT.

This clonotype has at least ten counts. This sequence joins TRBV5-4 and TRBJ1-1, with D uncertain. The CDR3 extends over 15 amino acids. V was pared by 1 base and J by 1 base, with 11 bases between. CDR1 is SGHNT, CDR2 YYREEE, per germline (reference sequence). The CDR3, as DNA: TGTGCCAGCAGCTTGTCGAACCGGCAGAACACTGAAGCTTTCTTT. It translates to CASSLSNRQNTEAFF.

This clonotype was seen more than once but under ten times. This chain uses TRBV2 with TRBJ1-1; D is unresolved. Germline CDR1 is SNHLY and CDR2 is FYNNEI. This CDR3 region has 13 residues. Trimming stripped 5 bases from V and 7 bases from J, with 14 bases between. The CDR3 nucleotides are TGTGCCAGCAGTACCCAAGGGCGGGGTGAAGCTTTCTTT. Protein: CASSTQGRGEAFF. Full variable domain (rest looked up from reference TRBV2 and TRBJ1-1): EPEVTQTPSHQVTQMGQEVILRCVPISNHLYFYWYRQILGQKVEFLVSFYNNEISEKSEIFDDQFSVERPDGSNFTLKIRSTKLEDSAMYFCASSTQGRGEAFFGQGTRLTVV.

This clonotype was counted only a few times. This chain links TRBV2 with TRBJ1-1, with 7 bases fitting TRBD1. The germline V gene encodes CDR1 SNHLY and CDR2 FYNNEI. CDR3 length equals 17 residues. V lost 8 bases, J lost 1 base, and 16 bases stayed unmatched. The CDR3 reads CASLVSGGRRRNTEAFF. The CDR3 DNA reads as TGTGCCAGCTTAGTCTCAGGGGGGCGAAGGAGGAACACTGAAGCTTTCTTT. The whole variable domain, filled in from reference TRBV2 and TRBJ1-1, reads EPEVTQTPSHQVTQMGQEVILRCVPISNHLYFYWYRQILGQKVEFLVSFYNNEISEKSEIFDDQFSVERPDGSNFTLKIRSTKLEDSAMYFCASLVSGGRRRNTEAFFGQGTRLTVV.

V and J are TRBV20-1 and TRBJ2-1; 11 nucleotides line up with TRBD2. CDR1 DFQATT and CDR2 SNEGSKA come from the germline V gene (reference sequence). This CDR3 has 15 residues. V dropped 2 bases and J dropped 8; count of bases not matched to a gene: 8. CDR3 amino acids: CSARSDPGLADEQFF. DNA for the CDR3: TGCAGTGCTAGATCCGACCCGGGACTAGCGGATGAGCAGTTCTTC.

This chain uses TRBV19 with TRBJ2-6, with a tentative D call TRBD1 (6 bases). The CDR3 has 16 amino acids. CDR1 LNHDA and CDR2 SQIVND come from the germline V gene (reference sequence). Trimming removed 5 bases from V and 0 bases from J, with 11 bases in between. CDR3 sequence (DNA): TGTGCCAGTAGTTCGCTACAGGGCTCTGGGGCCAACGTCCTGACTTTC. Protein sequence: CASSSLQGSGANVLTF.

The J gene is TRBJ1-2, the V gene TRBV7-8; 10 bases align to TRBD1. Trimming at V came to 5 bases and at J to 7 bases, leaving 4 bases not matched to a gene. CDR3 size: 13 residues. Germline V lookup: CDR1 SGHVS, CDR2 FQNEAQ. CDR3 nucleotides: TGTGCCAGCAGCATGGGACAGGGGATTGGCTACACCTTC. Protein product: CASSMGQGIGYTF.

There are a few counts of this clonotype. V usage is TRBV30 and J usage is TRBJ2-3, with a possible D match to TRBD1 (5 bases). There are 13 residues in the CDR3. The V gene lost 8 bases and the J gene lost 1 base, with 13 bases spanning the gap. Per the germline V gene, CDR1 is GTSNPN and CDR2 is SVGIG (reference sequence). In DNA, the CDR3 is TGTGCCAGGGGTCCAGGGCGCACAGATACGCAGTATTTT. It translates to CARGPGRTDTQYF.

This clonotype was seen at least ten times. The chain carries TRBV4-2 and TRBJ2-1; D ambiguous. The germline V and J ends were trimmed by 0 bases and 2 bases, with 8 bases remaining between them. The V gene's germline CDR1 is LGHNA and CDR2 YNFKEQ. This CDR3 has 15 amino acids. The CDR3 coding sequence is TGTGCCAGCAGCCAAGACCCCTTCCCCTACAATGAGCAGTTCTTC. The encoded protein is CASSQDPFPYNEQFF.

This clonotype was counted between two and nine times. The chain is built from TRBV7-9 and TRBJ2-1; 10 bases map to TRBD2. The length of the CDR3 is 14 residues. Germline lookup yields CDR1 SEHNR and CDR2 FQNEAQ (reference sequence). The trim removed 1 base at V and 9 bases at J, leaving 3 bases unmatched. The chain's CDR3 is CASSLVLAGVEQFF. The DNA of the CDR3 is TGTGCCAGCAGCTTAGTTCTAGCGGGAGTTGAGCAGTTCTTC. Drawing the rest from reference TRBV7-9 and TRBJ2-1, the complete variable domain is DTGVSQNPRHKITKRGQNVTFRCDPISEHNRLYWYRQTLGQGPEFLTYFQNEAQLEKSRLLSDRFSAERPKGSFSTLEIQRTEQGDSAMYLCASSLVLAGVEQFFGPGTRLTVL.